What follows are 19 T cell receptor beta chains derived from one specimen sequenced in a study of TIL therapy for anti-PD-1-resistant metastatic lung cancer. This was the immunoSEQ v3 assay. The repertoire was sequenced with immunoSEQ multiplex PCR; TCRdb's copy has only in-frame clones and lacks some. The table shows 25,000 to 30,000 clones, with about 63% occurring only once. Time point indicated: pre-treatment sample, taken before nivolumab and TIL therapy. Most excised metastases sampled were pleural nodules or supraclavicular lymph nodes. The material was tumor tissue, obtained at baseline. The receptors originated from a woman between 30 and 80 years old with non-small cell lung cancer.

The V gene is TRBV5-6, the J gene TRBJ2-5; TRBD2 agrees at 7 bases. The length of the CDR3 is 12 residues. The germline V gene has CDR1 SGHDT and CDR2 YYEEEE. CDR3 protein: CGGGRAGETQYF. The CDR3 DNA reads as TGTGGAGGAGGGAGGGCCGGTGAGACCCAGTACTTC.

The chain employs TRBV6-6 and TRBJ1-5; the D gene is possibly TRBD1 (5 bases). Germline-derived CDR1 and CDR2 are MNHNY and SVGAGI (reference sequence). Trimming removed 6 bases at V and 2 bases at J, with 11 bases between. The CDR3 is made up of 14 amino acids. The CDR3, as DNA: TGTGCCAGCAGGGGGGATTTGGGCAATCAGCCCCAGCATTTT. Protein sequence: CASRGDLGNQPQHF.

The V gene is TRBV6-5, the J gene TRBJ2-2, with D possibly TRBD2 on 5 matching bases. The CDR3 totals 14 residues. Germline assignment: CDR1 MNHEY and CDR2 SVGAGI. Trimming shortened V by 0 bases and J by 5 bases, and 7 bases separated the two germline ends. The CDR3 protein is CASSYSTTTGELFF. The CDR3 DNA reads as TGTGCCAGCAGTTACTCGACTACGACCGGGGAGCTGTTTTTT.

This chain uses TRBV18 with TRBJ2-7; perhaps TRBD2 as D (5 bases). V was clipped by 4 bases and J by 4 bases, with 8 bases between them. There are 12 residues in the CDR3. CDR1 KGHSH and CDR2 LQKENI come from the germline V gene. CDR3 amino acids: CASSQDLYEQYF. The CDR3 DNA follows: TGTGCCAGCTCACAGGACTTGTACGAGCAGTACTTC.

The sample holds a few counts of this clone. The CDR3 loop reads CASSSRSDWEETQYF. As DNA, the CDR3 is TGTGCCAGCAGCTCTCGATCTGACTGGGAGGAGACCCAGTACTTC. The V call is TRBV5-8, the J call TRBJ2-5, with D tentatively TRBD2 (5 bases). The CDR3 contains 15 residues. V dropped 3 bases and J dropped 5 bases, with 17 bases sitting between them. Per the germline V gene, CDR1 is SGHTS and CDR2 is YDEGEE.

The rearrangement links TRBV6-5 to TRBJ2-1, with D possibly TRBD2 on 5 matching bases. Per the germline V gene, CDR1 is MNHEY and CDR2 is SVGAGI. Trimming removed 2 bases from V and 6 bases from J, with 14 bases in between. This CDR3 has 15 amino acids. CDR3: CASSYSREILNEQFF. The DNA for the CDR3 is TGTGCCAGCAGTTACAGTCGGGAAATCCTCAATGAGCAGTTCTTC.

This clone was found a few times. The genes are TRBV7-9 and TRBJ2-7; 8 positions match TRBD2. The junction had 8 bases not matched to a gene; V was cut back by 5 bases and J by 5 bases. Germline CDR1 and CDR2: SEHNR and FQNEAQ (reference sequence). The CDR3 runs to 14 residues. In nucleotides, the CDR3 is TGTGCCAGCAGCCCGGGACTAGAGTCTCACGAGCAGTACTTC. Its translation: CASSPGLESHEQYF.

This clone was recorded a few times. The J gene is TRBJ1-4, the V gene TRBV28, with a tentative D call TRBD1 (5 bases). V shed 3 bases and J shed 6 bases, with 11 bases lying between them. Germline V CDR1 and CDR2: MDHEN, SYDVKM. The CDR3 contains 14 residues. The CDR3 protein is CASSFDRVDEKLFF. CDR3 nucleotide sequence: TGTGCCAGCAGTTTCGACAGAGTCGATGAAAAACTGTTTTTT. Full variable domain (missing parts from reference TRBV28 and TRBJ1-4): DVKVTQSSRYLVKRTGEKVFLECVQDMDHENMFWYRQDPGLGLRLIYFSYDVKMKEKGDIPEGYSVSREKKERFSLILESASTNQTSMYLCASSFDRVDEKLFFGSGTQLSVL.

This clone showed up just a few times. The chain uses TRBV6-5 and TRBJ2-7; D not certain. The CDR3 is made up of 11 amino acids. With 2 bases removed from V and 11 bases from J, the gap between germline ends came to 10 bases. Germline CDR1 MNHEY, CDR2 SVGAGI. Written as DNA, the CDR3 is TGTGCCAGCAGTTACGGGCCCTTGGAGTACTTC. Translation: CASSYGPLEYF.

This chain connects TRBV6-4 to TRBJ1-1; the D is unclear. V was pared by 1 base and J by 6 bases, with 9 bases between. The CDR3 totals 13 residues. In germline, CDR1 is MRHNA, CDR2 SNTAGT. This CDR3 is CASSDFPGSEAFF. DNA for the CDR3: TGTGCCAGCAGTGACTTCCCGGGATCTGAAGCTTTCTTT.

J is TRBJ2-1 and V is TRBV7-2, with 8 positions matching TRBD2. The V gene end was trimmed by 4 bases and the J gene end by 10 bases; junction bases not matched to a gene: 9. Germline values: CDR1 SGHTA, CDR2 FQGNSA. There are 14 residues in the CDR3. CDR3 bases: TGTGCCAGCAGCTCTGACGGACTAGCAAACGAGCAGTTCTTC. This codes for CASSSDGLANEQFF.

V gene TRBV6-1 combines with J gene TRBJ1-5, with D tentatively TRBD1 (5 bases). Germline values: CDR1 MNHNS, CDR2 SASEGT. The CDR3 runs 15 residues. Between the trimmed V and J ends, which lost 6 bases and 8 bases, there was a span of 20 bases. The CDR3 spells CASRGVGVASEPQHF. The CDR3 DNA sequence: TGTGCCAGCAGGGGGGTAGGGGTGGCATCCGAGCCCCAGCATTTT.

The rearrangement joins TRBV30 to TRBJ2-3; perhaps TRBD2 as D (6 bases). The V end was cut by 1 base, the J end by 0 bases, with 8 bases between. This CDR3 region has 14 residues. Looked up from germline, CDR1 is GTSNPN and CDR2 is SVGIG (reference sequence). The CDR3 coding sequence is TGTGCCTGGAGTGGCCTAGCGAGCACAGATACGCAGTATTTT. This translates into CAWSGLASTDTQYF.

This clone was recorded only once. V usage is TRBV5-1 and J usage is TRBJ1-1; D is possibly TRBD1 (5 bases). This CDR3 has 15 residues. The V gene's germline CDR1 is SGHRS and CDR2 YFSETQ. Between the trimmed V and J ends, which lost 0 bases and 0 bases, there was a span of 9 bases. DNA for the CDR3: TGCGCCAGCAGCTTGGAGGGGCAGGTGAACACTGAAGCTTTCTTT. Amino acids: CASSLEGQVNTEAFF. The full variable domain, completed using reference TRBV5-1 and TRBJ1-1, is KAGVTQTPRYLIKTRGQQVTLSCSPISGHRSVSWYQQTPGQGLQFLFEYFSETQRNKGNFPGRFSGRQFSNSRSEMNVSTLELGDSALYLCASSLEGQVNTEAFFGQGTRLTVV.

This clone was counted a few times. This chain connects TRBV30 to TRBJ2-1; 9 positions match TRBD2. Germline CDR1 GTSNPN, CDR2 SVGIG (reference sequence). The CDR3 length is 16 residues. V lost 5 bases to trimming and J lost 4 bases; unmatched junction nucleotides: 12. The CDR3 loop is CAWSRFSGLAYNEQFF. The CDR3 bases are TGTGCCTGGTCCCGTTTTTCAGGACTAGCGTACAATGAGCAGTTCTTC.

The chain joins TRBV5-1 to TRBJ2-1; 8 nucleotides match TRBD2. Germline CDR1 SGHRS, CDR2 YFSETQ. This CDR3 has 15 residues. V gave up 0 bases and J gave up 2 bases; unmatched junction bases: 1. CDR3 DNA sequence: TGCGCCAGCAGCTTGGGGGGACTAGCCTACAATGAGCAGTTCTTC. Protein: CASSLGGLAYNEQFF.

This clone was seen only a few times. The V and J genes are TRBV5-6 and TRBJ1-2; no clear D. Trimming shortened V by 2 bases and J by 4 bases, and 6 bases separated the two germline ends. Germline CDR1 reads SGHDT; CDR2 reads YYEEEE. The CDR3 extends over 12 amino acids. CDR3 in amino acids: CASSLLGYGYTF. CDR3 nucleotide sequence: TGTGCCAGCAGCTTACTAGGCTATGGCTACACCTTC.

The count of this clone is one. No conserved phenylalanine or tryptophan ends this CDR3, so it is likely a read error. J is TRBJ1-2 and V is TRBV6-5, with TRBD1 matching over 7 bases. Unmatched junction bases numbered 2, after V lost 6 bases and J lost 4 bases. Germline-derived CDR1 and CDR2 are MNHEY and SVGAGI. This CDR3 spans 12 amino acids. The CDR3: CASRRQGYGYTL. The CDR3 coding sequence is TGTGCCAGCAGACGACAGGGCTATGGCTACACCCTC.

The chain recombines TRBV19 with TRBJ2-7; D is possibly TRBD2 (6 bases). Per germline, CDR1 LNHDA and CDR2 SQIVND (reference sequence). Trimming pared 11 bases from V and 0 bases from J, leaving 14 bases between. CDR3 size: 13 residues. CDR3 in amino acids: CASRGTDSYEQYF. Here the CDR3 DNA reads TGTGCCTCCCGGGGGACTGACTCCTACGAGCAGTACTTC. The variable domain in full, completed from reference TRBV19 and TRBJ2-7, reads DGGITQSPKYLFRKEGQNVTLSCEQNLNHDAMYWYRQDPGQGLRLIYYSQIVNDFQKGDIAEGYSVSREKKESFPLTVTSAQKNPTAFYLCASRGTDSYEQYFGPGTRLTVT.